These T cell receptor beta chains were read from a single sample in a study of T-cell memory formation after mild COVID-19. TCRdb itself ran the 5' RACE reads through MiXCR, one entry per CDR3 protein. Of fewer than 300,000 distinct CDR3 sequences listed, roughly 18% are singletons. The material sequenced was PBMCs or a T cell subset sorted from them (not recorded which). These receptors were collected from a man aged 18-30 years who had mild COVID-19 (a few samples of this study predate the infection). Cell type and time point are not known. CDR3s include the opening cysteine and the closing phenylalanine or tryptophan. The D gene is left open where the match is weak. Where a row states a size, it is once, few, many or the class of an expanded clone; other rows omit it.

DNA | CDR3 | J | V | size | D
TGTGCCAGCAGCTACAGGGGGAGGGCAGAGACCCAGTACTTC | CASSYRGRAETQYF | TRBJ2-5 | TRBV7-6 | NA | NA
TGTGCCAGCAGCTTTTCGATGGCGGCAGATACGCAGTATTTT | CASSFSMAADTQYF | TRBJ2-3 | TRBV7-3 | NA | NA
TGTGCCAGCAGCTCTGCAGGGCGTGGTAATCAGCCCCAGCATTTT | CASSSAGRGNQPQHF | TRBJ1-5 | TRBV7-9 | NA | NA
TGTGCCAGCAGTTACTCCCGGAGGCGGGGGGGTAGCACAGATACGCAGTATTTT | CASSYSRRRGGSTDTQYF | TRBJ2-3 | TRBV6-5 | NA | TRBD2
TGTGCCAGCAGTTTTTCTGGAGGCTATTACACTGAAGCTTTCTTT | CASSFSGGYYTEAFF | TRBJ1-1 | TRBV12-3/TRBV12-4 | NA | NA
TGCGCCAGCAGCTGGGCCGGGACGATCGAATCCTATGGCTACACCTTC | CASSWAGTIESYGYTF | TRBJ1-2 | TRBV5-1 | few | NA
TGTGCCAGCAGCTTGTTCTCCAGGGGTCCTTTCGTAGAGCAGTACTTC | CASSLFSRGPFVEQYF | TRBJ2-7 | TRBV5-6 | NA | NA
TGTGCCAGCAGCGACTACCACATTCGGAACTATGGCTACACCTTC | CASSDYHIRNYGYTF | TRBJ1-2 | TRBV7-2 | few | NA
TGTGCCAGCTCATCCGCGGGAGGTCGCGATACGCAGTATTTT | CASSSAGGRDTQYF | TRBJ2-3 | TRBV18 | NA | TRBD2
TGTGCCAGCAGTTACGGCAGGGATGTTGAAGCTTTCTTT | CASSYGRDVEAFF | TRBJ1-1 | TRBV6-5 | NA | NA
TGTGCCAGCACCCCTACCCCCCAGAATGGCTACACCTTC | CASTPTPQNGYTF | TRBJ1-2 | TRBV7-2 | few | NA
TGCAGTGCTAGAGATCTTACAGATACGCAGTATTTT | CSARDLTDTQYF | TRBJ2-3 | TRBV20-1 | NA | NA
TGCAGTGCTAGGTCAGGGGGCCGATCTCGACCTAAGAACTATGGCTACACCTTC | CSARSGGRSRPKNYGYTF | TRBJ1-2 | TRBV20-1 | NA | TRBD1
TGTGCCAGCAGCTCACCCGGACTAGCGGGGGGGTATAGTCGGAGGTCCTTC | CASSSPGLAGGYSRRSF | TRBJ2-5 | TRBV7-3 | NA | TRBD2
TGTGCCAGCACCCCGGGACAGGGGGCAGGAGAGCAGTACTTC | CASTPGQGAGEQYF | TRBJ2-7 | TRBV6-2/TRBV6-3 | NA | TRBD1
TGTGCCAGCAGCCTTGAGAGGGCAGATACGCAGTATTTT | CASSLERADTQYF | TRBJ2-3 | TRBV7-2 | few | NA
TGCGCCAGCAGCGGGGGACAGGGGGCGTCAAACTATGGCTACACCTTC | CASSGGQGASNYGYTF | TRBJ1-2 | TRBV4-1 | few | TRBD1
TGTGCCAGCAGAAAGACAGGGATCCACGAGCAGTACTTC | CASRKTGIHEQYF | TRBJ2-7 | TRBV6-1 | NA | TRBD1
TGTGCCAGCAGCTCACCCGAAGGGGGGATATCCTATGGCTACACCTTC | CASSSPEGGISYGYTF | TRBJ1-2 | TRBV11-2 | few | NA
TGTGCCAGCAGTCAGCAAGCTGGAAACACCATATATTTT | CASSQQAGNTIYF | TRBJ1-3 | TRBV6-5 | few | NA
TGTGCCAGCACTTTACTGACAGGGGGTCGTGGCTACACCTTC | CASTLLTGGRGYTF | TRBJ1-2 | TRBV12-3/TRBV12-4 | NA | TRBD1
TGTGCCAGCAGCTTAGTGCAGTGGGAGCTCCCCCAGGAGCAGTTCTTC | CASSLVQWELPQEQFF | TRBJ2-1 | TRBV11-2 | few | NA
TGCAGCGTTGAAGTGGGGGCTGGCGGTCAGCCCCAGCATTTT | CSVEVGAGGQPQHF | TRBJ1-5 | TRBV29-1 | few | NA
TGTGCCAGCAGTTTAGGAGGGGGGATCTATGGCTACACCTTC | CASSLGGGIYGYTF | TRBJ1-2 | TRBV27 | NA | NA
TGTGCCAGCAGTGACGGACTAGAAAACAATGAGCAGTTCTTC | CASSDGLENNEQFF | TRBJ2-1 | TRBV6-4 | NA | TRBD2
TGTGCCAGCAGTCCCCTAAGGGAAAAACTGTTTTTT | CASSPLREKLFF | TRBJ1-4 | TRBV28 | NA | NA
TGCGCCAGCAGGACCTGGGAGGGGCACTATGGCTACACCTTC | CASRTWEGHYGYTF | TRBJ1-2 | TRBV5-1 | few | NA
TGTGCCAGCAGCCCCTACGTAGCGGGGGGGGGTGAGCAGTTCTTC | CASSPYVAGGGEQFF | TRBJ2-1 | TRBV9 | many | TRBD2
TGTGCCAGCAGCATTCCCGGGACAGGGGGAGATACGCAGTATTTT | CASSIPGTGGDTQYF | TRBJ2-3 | TRBV11-2 | once | TRBD1
TGTGCCAGCAGCCGGGGAGTAACGAACCCGACGCAGTATTTT | CASSRGVTNPTQYF | TRBJ2-3 | TRBV14 | NA | NA
TGTGCCAGCAGTTACTCGCGCTTGGGGAAGCCCCAGCATTTT | CASSYSRLGKPQHF | TRBJ1-5 | TRBV6-2/TRBV6-3 | NA | NA
TGTGCCAGCAGTGACCAGGGCGGCACCGGGGAGCTGTTTTTT | CASSDQGGTGELFF | TRBJ2-2 | TRBV25-1 | NA | NA
TGTGCCAGCAGGGAACCGCGGGGGGGCACTGAAGCTTTCTTT | CASREPRGGTEAFF | TRBJ1-1 | TRBV11-2 | NA | NA
TGTGCCAGCAGCTTTAACGAGGGGGAGACCCAGTACTTC | CASSFNEGETQYF | TRBJ2-5 | TRBV5-6 | NA | NA
TGTGCCAGCAGCTATTATGGACAGGGCAGGACTGAAAAACTGTTTTTT | CASSYYGQGRTEKLFF | TRBJ1-4 | TRBV7-2 | NA | TRBD1
TGTGCCAGCTCACCGATACCCATGGGATTTGCGGTTAACTATGGCTACACCTTC | CASSPIPMGFAVNYGYTF | TRBJ1-2 | TRBV18 | many | NA